These 6 T cell receptor beta chains were sequenced from one sample in a study of blood T cell repertoires in COVID-19. Assay: immunoSEQ multiplex PCR; the TCRdb copy retains only in-frame clones and omits some. This sample has tens of thousands of clones; 79% occur once, and the top ten carry 3.2%. Sequenced material: peripheral blood. The receptors derive from a man in his 60s with acute or convalescent COVID-19.

The rearrangement joins TRBV24-1 to TRBJ1-1; D is possibly TRBD1 (6 bases). With 6 bases removed from V and 3 bases from J, the gap between germline ends came to 19 bases. The germline CDR1 and CDR2 sequences are KGHDR and SFDVKD. The CDR3 has 16 residues. Here the CDR3 DNA reads TGTGCCACCAGTCAGGGGCCGGGTGGGACGGACACTGAAGCTTTCTTT. This translates into CATSQGPGGTDTEAFF.

V and J are TRBV4-2 and TRBJ1-3; no clear D. With 0 bases removed from V and 11 bases from J, the gap between germline ends came to 11 bases. The CDR3 length is 13 residues. Germline V gene lookup returns CDR1 LGHNA and CDR2 YNFKEQ. CDR3 bases: TGTGCCAGCAGCCAAGATGAGGGAGGCTCCATATATTTT. Its translation is CASSQDEGGSIYF.

This clone was seen a few times. For the CDR3, the DNA is TGCGCCAGCAGCTTAGCGGCCCAAGAGACCCAGTACTTC. Amino acids: CASSLAAQETQYF. The rearrangement uses TRBV5-1 and TRBJ2-5; possibly TRBD2 for D (5 bases). This CDR3 is built from 13 residues. Trimming took 2 bases from V and 1 from J, leaving 6 bases between them. The V gene's germline CDR1 is SGHRS and CDR2 YFSETQ.

The chain combines TRBV18 with TRBJ1-2; 7 nucleotides line up with TRBD1. Germline loops: CDR1 KGHSH, CDR2 LQKENI. J gave up 6 bases and V 3 bases, and 4 bases lay outside the gene matches. This CDR3 is 13 amino acids long. CDR3 loop: CASSPGQLDGYTF. The CDR3, as DNA: TGTGCCAGCTCACCGGGACAGCTAGATGGCTACACCTTC.

This rearrangement joins TRBV19 to TRBJ2-1; the D gene is possibly TRBD1 (5 bases). This CDR3 is built from 16 residues. The V and J ends lost 2 bases and 5 bases respectively, with 16 bases between them. Looked up from germline, CDR1 is LNHDA and CDR2 is SQIVND (reference sequence). In DNA, the CDR3 is TGTGCCAGTAGTATATTAGGGGCAGCCAAGGACAATGAGCAGTTCTTC. Residues: CASSILGAAKDNEQFF.

This chain connects TRBV2 to TRBJ1-2; no clear D gene. The V and J ends lost 0 bases and 6 bases respectively, with 11 bases between them. In germline, CDR1 is SNHLY, CDR2 FYNNEI. CDR3 length: 14 residues. The CDR3 DNA sequence: TGTGCCAGCAGTGAAGCATATCGGGGAAATGGCTACACCTTC. Encoded protein: CASSEAYRGNGYTF.